This TCR beta chain emerged from a study of blood T cell repertoires in COVID-19 (dated by TCRdb to 2020 to 2022). Looking at the study overall: Samples from collaborators originated in the United States, Italy and Spain and spanned both the acute and convalescent phases of COVID-19. The prospective study material was composed of cDNA or gDNA derived from T cells, B-cell-depleted T cells, or PBMCs. Deeply sampled blood TCRbeta repertoires from subjects exposed to, actively infected with, or recovered from COVID-19 were included in the dataset. The repertoires were released in a freely available public database intended as a resource for research on the immune response to SARS-CoV-2. The samples were drawn from two sources: the first 160 participants of the ongoing ImmuneRACE study, and 950 to 1,500 subjects contributed by 6 global collaborators. Sample metadata almost always included a de-identified subject ID, COVID-19 status, age in years and sex. Where available, HLA class I and class II types were taken from metadata supplied by the sample provider and were not determined by assay-based typing.

As to this clone: Its target antigen remains unknown. It has no much larger one-base neighbor in the sample; base qualities were not kept.

Its CDR3 holds 15 amino acids, cysteine through phenylalanine. The entry retains the CDR3 DNA only, 45 bases that are in frame from base 1. Based on the germline V gene, the CDR1 and CDR2 sequences are MNHEY and SVGAGI. V lost 4 bases and J lost 8 bases; the stretch between them is 18 bases long. The immunoSEQ Assay, a bias-controlled multiplex PCR, was used to amplify TCRbeta CDR3 regions from genomic DNA. The study's processing was this. The number of nucleated cells in each sample was estimated from the amplification of reference gene primers within the assay. To quantify the absolute abundance of each unique TCRbeta CDR3 rearrangement, sequence reads were collapsed and filtered. Productive Simpson clonality was computed per sample as the square root of Simpson's diversity index over productive rearrangements. Sourced from immuneACCESS, this table was stored by TCRdb with only in-frame sequences that have V and J called. A share of the clones is absent; for the studies checked, an unresolved V gene accounts for under half, and the remainder has no known explanation. The V and J calls and clone size were taken over from that table, and D and trimming were inferred from the DNA. Present in this sample are 350,000 to 400,000 clones, just over 90% of which were seen just once. The top ten hold roughly 0.9% of the sample.

Participants in the prospective study were enrolled through a virtual design, were aged 18 to 89 years, and lived in some 24 United States geographic areas. In the prospective study, participants were assigned to cohorts based on the clinical history participants reported in a screening survey and a study questionnaire. Exposed participants had been in contact with someone with a PCR-confirmed or clinician-diagnosed COVID-19 case within 2 weeks of study entry. In the prospective study, whole blood, serum and a nasopharyngeal or oropharyngeal swab were collected from each participant by mobile phlebotomists. Prospective study participants could optionally give additional blood draws and questionnaires over an approximately 2-month period. Blood samples from the prospective study were shipped frozen or at room temperature prior to DNA extraction. Beyond this particular receptor, the publication reports: The quantity of clinical and demographic metadata differed by source and by participant and was supplied without curation.

This chain is built from TRBV6-5 and TRBJ2-1, with the D gene uncertain. Material for sequencing was PBMCs or T cells enriched from blood (not recorded which). The TCR comes from a woman in her 40s who had been exposed to COVID-19. The base sequence is TGTGCCAGCAGTTCCGGGTCCACCATTATCGATGAGCAGTTCTTC. Its protein is CASSSGSTIIDEQFF.